There are a few counts of the clone carrying this TCR beta chain. CDR1 is KGHDR, CDR2 SFDVKD, per germline. The V and J ends lost 3 bases and 5 bases respectively, with 12 bases between them. This CDR3 has 15 residues. These data belong to a study of T cells after yellow fever vaccination. TCRdb itself ran the 5' RACE reads through MiXCR, one entry per CDR3 protein. The table includes 400,000 to 450,000 distinct CDR3 sequences, around 20% detected once. The sequenced sample was PBMCs, obtained before the yellow fever booster vaccination. This TCR was recovered from a young man who received the YFV17D yellow fever vaccine. The genes are TRBV24-1 and TRBJ2-2; D ambiguous. The CDR3 protein is CATSDPVNGTGELFF. The CDR3 coding sequence is TGTGCCACCAGTGATCCGGTGAATGGGACCGGGGAGCTGTTTTTT.